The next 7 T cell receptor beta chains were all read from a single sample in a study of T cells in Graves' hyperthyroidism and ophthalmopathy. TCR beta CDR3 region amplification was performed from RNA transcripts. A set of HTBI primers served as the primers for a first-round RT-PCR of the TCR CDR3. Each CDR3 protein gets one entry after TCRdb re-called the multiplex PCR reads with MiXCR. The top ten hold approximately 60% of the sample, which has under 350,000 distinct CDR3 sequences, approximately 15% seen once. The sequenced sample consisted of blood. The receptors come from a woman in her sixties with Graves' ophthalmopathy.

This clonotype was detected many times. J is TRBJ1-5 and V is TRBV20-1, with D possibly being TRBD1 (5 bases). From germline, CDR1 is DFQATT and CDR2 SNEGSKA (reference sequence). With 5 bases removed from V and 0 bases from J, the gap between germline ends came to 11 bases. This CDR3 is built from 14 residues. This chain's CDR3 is CSAHRQPSNQPQHF. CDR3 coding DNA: TGCAGTGCTCATAGACAGCCTAGCAATCAGCCCCAGCATTTT.

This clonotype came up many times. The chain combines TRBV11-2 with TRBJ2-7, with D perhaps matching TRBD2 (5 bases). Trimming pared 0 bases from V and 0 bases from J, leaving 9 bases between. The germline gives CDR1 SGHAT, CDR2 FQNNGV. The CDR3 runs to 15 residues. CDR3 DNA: TGTGCCAGCAGCTTAGAGGCGGGTAGCTCCTACGAGCAGTACTTC. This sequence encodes CASSLEAGSSYEQYF.

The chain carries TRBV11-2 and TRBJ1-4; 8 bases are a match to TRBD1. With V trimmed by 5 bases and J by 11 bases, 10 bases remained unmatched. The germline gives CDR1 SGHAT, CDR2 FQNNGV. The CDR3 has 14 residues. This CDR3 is CASSEPGTGWKLFF. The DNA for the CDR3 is TGTGCCAGCAGCGAACCGGGGACAGGTTGGAAACTGTTTTTT.

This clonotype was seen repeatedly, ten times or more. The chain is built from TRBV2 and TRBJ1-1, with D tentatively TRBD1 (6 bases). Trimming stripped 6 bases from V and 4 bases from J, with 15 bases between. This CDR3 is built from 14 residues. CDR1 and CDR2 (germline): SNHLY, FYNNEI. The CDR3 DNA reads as TGTGCCAGCAGCCTTTCAGGGGTTAGCACTGAAGCTTTCTTT. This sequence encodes CASSLSGVSTEAFF.

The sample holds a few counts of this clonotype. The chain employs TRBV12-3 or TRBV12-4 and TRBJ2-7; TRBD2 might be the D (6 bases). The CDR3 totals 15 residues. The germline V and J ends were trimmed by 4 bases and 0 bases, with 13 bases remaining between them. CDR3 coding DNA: TGTGCCAGCAGTTCGAGTAGCGGTGTCTCCTACGAGCAGTACTTC. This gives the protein CASSSSSGVSYEQYF.

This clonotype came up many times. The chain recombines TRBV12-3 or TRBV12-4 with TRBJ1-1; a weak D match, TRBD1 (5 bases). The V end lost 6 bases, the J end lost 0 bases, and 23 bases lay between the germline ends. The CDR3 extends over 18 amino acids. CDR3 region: CASSSPGGAFSLNTEAFF. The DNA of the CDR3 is TGTGCCAGCAGCTCACCTGGCGGGGCTTTTTCCCTGAACACTGAAGCTTTCTTT.

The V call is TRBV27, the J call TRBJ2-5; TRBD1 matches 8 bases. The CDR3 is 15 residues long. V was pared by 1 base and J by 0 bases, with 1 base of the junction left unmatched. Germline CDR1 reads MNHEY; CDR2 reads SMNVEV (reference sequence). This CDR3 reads CASSLYRGYQETQYF. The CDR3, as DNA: TGTGCCAGCAGTTTATACAGGGGGTACCAAGAGACCCAGTACTTC.